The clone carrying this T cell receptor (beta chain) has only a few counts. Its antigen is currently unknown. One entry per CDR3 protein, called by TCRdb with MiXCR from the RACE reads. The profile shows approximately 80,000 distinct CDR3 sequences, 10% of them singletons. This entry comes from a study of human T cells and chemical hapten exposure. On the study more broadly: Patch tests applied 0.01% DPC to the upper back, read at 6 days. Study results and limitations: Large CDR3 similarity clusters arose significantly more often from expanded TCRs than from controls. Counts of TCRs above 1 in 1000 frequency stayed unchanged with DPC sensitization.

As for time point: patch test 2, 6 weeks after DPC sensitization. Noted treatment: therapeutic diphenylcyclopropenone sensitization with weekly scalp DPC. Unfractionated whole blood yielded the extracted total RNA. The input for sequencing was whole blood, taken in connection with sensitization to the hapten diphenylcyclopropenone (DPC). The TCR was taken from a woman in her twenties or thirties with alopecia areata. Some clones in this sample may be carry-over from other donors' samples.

The CDR3 bases are TGTGCCTGGAGTCCAGAAAGAACCTCTGGGGCCAACGTCCTGACTTTC. Its protein product is CAWSPERTSGANVLTF. The genes are TRBV30 and TRBJ2-6, with unresolved D. CDR3 length: 16 amino acids. The germline V and J ends were trimmed by 2 bases and 0 bases, with 11 bases remaining between them. Looked up from germline, CDR1 is GTSNPN and CDR2 is SVGIG (reference sequence).